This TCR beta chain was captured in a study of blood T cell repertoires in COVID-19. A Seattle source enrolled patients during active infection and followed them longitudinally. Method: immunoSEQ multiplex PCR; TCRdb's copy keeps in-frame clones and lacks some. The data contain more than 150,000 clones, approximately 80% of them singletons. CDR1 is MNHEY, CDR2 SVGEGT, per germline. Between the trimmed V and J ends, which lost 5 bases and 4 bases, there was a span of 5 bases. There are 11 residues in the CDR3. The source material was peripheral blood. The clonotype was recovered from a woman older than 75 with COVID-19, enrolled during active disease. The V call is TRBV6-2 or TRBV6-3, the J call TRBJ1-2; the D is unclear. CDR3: CASSQIYGYTF. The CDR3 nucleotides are TGTGCCAGCAGTCAAATCTATGGCTACACCTTC.